The 31 T cell receptor beta chains below were found in one sample sequenced in a study of blood T cell repertoires in COVID-19. Clones were sequenced by immunoSEQ multiplex PCR, and TCRdb holds only the in-frame ones, with some missing. The repertoire holds 100,000 or so clones, with roughly 87% as singletons. Input material: peripheral blood. These receptors were taken from a woman aged 55-70 years with acute or convalescent COVID-19.

The chain is built from TRBV12-3 or TRBV12-4 and TRBJ2-7; the D is unclear. Deletions cut 2 bases from V and 4 bases from J, with 6 bases between. The CDR3 is 12 residues long. Here the CDR3 DNA reads TGTGCCAGCAGTTTATCGGGTTACGAGCAGTACGTC. This gives the protein CASSLSGYEQYV.

The J gene is TRBJ2-1, the V gene TRBV3-1 (or the pseudogene TRBV3-2), with 7 bases fitting TRBD2. CDR3 length: 17 amino acids. Germline lookup yields CDR1 LGHDT and CDR2 YNNKEL (reference sequence). The ends lost 0 bases at V and 2 bases at J; junction bases unmatched: 7. CDR3 region: CASSQEVVLAAYNEQFF. The CDR3 coding sequence is TGTGCCAGCAGCCAAGAAGTGGTCCTAGCGGCCTACAATGAGCAGTTCTTC.

The rearrangement links TRBV24-1 to TRBJ2-1, with 13 positions matching TRBD2. The CDR3 totals 16 residues. Per germline, CDR1 KGHDR and CDR2 SFDVKD. The J segment lost 9 bases and the V segment lost 4 bases, leaving 8 bases of the junction unmatched. The chain's CDR3 is CATSDPGLAGVSEQFF. The CDR3 DNA is TGTGCCACCAGTGACCCTGGACTAGCGGGAGTTTCTGAGCAGTTCTTC.

The chain employs TRBV5-1 and TRBJ2-7; TRBD1 matches 11 bases. Germline loops: CDR1 SGHRS, CDR2 YFSETQ. Trimming took 4 bases from V and 7 from J; bases not matched to a gene: 7. CDR3 length equals 14 residues. DNA of the CDR3: TGCGCCAGCAGCCCGGGGACAGGGGGAGGTGAGCAGTACTTC. This encodes CASSPGTGGGEQYF.

V gene TRBV5-4 combines with J gene TRBJ1-5; no clear D. The CDR3 contains 15 residues. V shed 6 bases and J shed 4 bases, with 17 bases lying between them. Germline-derived CDR1 and CDR2 are SGHNT and YYREEE (reference sequence). This CDR3 reads CASNLLTRYNQPQHF. The CDR3 DNA follows: TGTGCCAGCAACCTACTTACGAGGTATAATCAGCCCCAGCATTTT.

The V and J genes are TRBV2 and TRBJ2-3; D gene uncertain. The CDR3 runs to 11 residues. Trimming stripped 4 bases from V and 5 bases from J, with 4 bases between. Germline V gene sequence: CDR1 SNHLY, CDR2 FYNNEI. The CDR3, as DNA: TGTGCCAGCAGTGTACAAGATACGCAGTATTTT. Protein sequence: CASSVQDTQYF.

V is TRBV18 and J is TRBJ2-2; 10 bases are a match to TRBD1. The CDR3 is 14 amino acids. CDR1 and CDR2 (germline): KGHSH, LQKENI. V was pared by 8 bases and J by 1 base, with 1 base of the junction left unmatched. CDR3 coding DNA: TGTGCCAGCCGGGACAGGGGGAACACCGGGGAGCTGTTTTTT. Translated, it gives CASRDRGNTGELFF.

This sequence joins TRBV28 and TRBJ1-5, with 8 bases aligning to TRBD1. V lost 4 bases, J lost 4 bases, and 9 bases stayed unmatched. The length of the CDR3 is 16 residues. The germline V gene has CDR1 MDHEN and CDR2 SYDVKM. CDR3 nucleotides: TGTGCCAGCAGTTCAGGCAGGGGGCTAAGGAATCAGCCCCAGCATTTT. It is translated as CASSSGRGLRNQPQHF.

J is TRBJ2-2 and V is TRBV18; D is undetermined. CDR3 length: 14 amino acids. Germline CDR1 is KGHSH and CDR2 is LQKENI. V lost 3 bases to trimming and J lost 5 bases, with 10 bases between them. The CDR3 is CASSPAEQTGELFF. The CDR3 DNA reads as TGTGCCAGCTCACCTGCGGAGCAGACCGGGGAGCTGTTTTTT.

This chain links TRBV7-2 with TRBJ2-7, with 12 bases that match TRBD2. V gave up 4 bases and J gave up 4 bases; unmatched junction bases: 5. Per germline, CDR1 SGHTA and CDR2 FQGNSA. The CDR3 is 15 amino acids. CDR3 nucleotides: TGTGCCAGCAGCTCGGCTAGCGGGAGGGGGTACGAGCAGTACTTC. Protein sequence: CASSSASGRGYEQYF.

The chain employs TRBV28 and TRBJ2-1, with 7 nucleotides matching TRBD2. V lost 10 bases and J lost 8; bases outside the gene matches: 11. From germline, CDR1 is MDHEN and CDR2 SYDVKM. The CDR3 is 13 residues long. The CDR3 is CATNWGGRYEQFF. In DNA, the CDR3 is TGTGCCACGAACTGGGGGGGACGCTATGAGCAGTTCTTC.

The V gene is TRBV14, the J gene TRBJ2-1; D not resolved. CDR1 is SGHDN and CDR2 is FVKESK in the germline V gene. This CDR3 region has 13 residues. The germline V and J ends were trimmed by 3 bases and 4 bases, with 7 bases remaining between them. CDR3 protein: CASSHRRYNEQFF. CDR3 DNA sequence: TGTGCCAGCAGCCATCGGCGGTACAATGAGCAGTTCTTC.

This chain uses TRBV15 with TRBJ1-5, with TRBD1 identical over 10 bases. The germline CDR1 and CDR2 sequences are LNHNV and YYDKDF (reference sequence). CDR3 size: 14 residues. V lost 7 bases and J lost 5; bases outside the gene matches: 5. CDR3: CATTRDRGDQPQHF. CDR3 sequence (DNA): TGTGCCACCACAAGGGACAGGGGTGATCAGCCCCAGCATTTT.

The chain links TRBV5-1 to TRBJ2-1; 8 nucleotides agree with TRBD2. V lost 7 bases, J lost 5 bases, and 11 bases stayed unmatched. The CDR3 has 15 amino acids. CDR1 is SGHRS and CDR2 is YFSETQ in the germline V gene. CDR3 sequence: CASLPGGGLDNEQFF. CDR3 sequence (DNA): TGCGCCAGCCTACCGGGCGGGGGGCTCGACAATGAGCAGTTCTTC.

This sequence joins TRBV6-2 or TRBV6-3 and TRBJ2-7, with TRBD2 as a possible D gene (5 bases). This CDR3 spans 14 amino acids. V was shortened by 5 bases and J by 3 bases, with 14 bases between the two germline ends. The germline CDR1 and CDR2 sequences are MNHEY and SVGEGT. The CDR3 region has the DNA TGTGCCAGCAGTCGGTCGGGCGGAGGCTACGAGCAGTACGTC. Translated, it gives CASSRSGGGYEQYV.

The rearrangement links TRBV19 to TRBJ2-1, with D tentatively TRBD1 (6 bases). Per the germline V gene, CDR1 is LNHDA and CDR2 is SQIVND (reference sequence). The length of the CDR3 is 14 residues. V was trimmed by 5 bases and J by 6 bases, leaving 14 bases between them. The CDR3 sequence is CASSAGQRVNEQFF. DNA for the CDR3: TGTGCCAGTAGTGCAGGACAGAGAGTCAATGAGCAGTTCTTC. Combining the CDR3 with reference TRBV19 and TRBJ2-1 gives the whole variable domain DGGITQSPKYLFRKEGQNVTLSCEQNLNHDAMYWYRQDPGQGLRLIYYSQIVNDFQKGDIAEGYSVSREKKESFPLTVTSAQKNPTAFYLCASSAGQRVNEQFFGPGTRLTVL.

J is TRBJ2-5 and V is TRBV29-1; TRBD2 might be the D (6 bases). The ends were cut back, 8 bases at V and 4 bases at J, with 11 bases in the middle. The CDR3 runs 11 residues. Germline V gives CDR1 SQVTM, CDR2 ANQGSEA. The CDR3 region is CSPLGGETQYF. CDR3 nucleotide sequence: TGCAGCCCGTTGGGGGGAGAGACCCAGTACTTC.

The chain joins TRBV24-1 to TRBJ1-2; 7 bases match TRBD1. Germline CDR1 and CDR2: KGHDR and SFDVKD. This CDR3 region has 14 residues. J gave up 8 bases and V 0 bases, and 5 bases lay outside the gene matches. CDR3 residues: CATSDLDRVEGYTF. As DNA, the CDR3 is TGTGCCACCAGTGATTTGGACAGGGTGGAGGGCTACACCTTC.

The chain recombines TRBV5-1 with TRBJ2-1; 9 positions match TRBD1. V trimming: 1 base; J trimming: 13 bases; junction bases outside the gene matches: 12. The CDR3 runs to 15 residues. CDR1 and CDR2 (germline): SGHRS, YFSETQ. Written as DNA, the CDR3 is TGCGCCAGCAGCTTGCAGGCCGGGACAGGGTTCTCCCAGTTCTTC. Its translation: CASSLQAGTGFSQFF.

This sequence joins TRBV9 and TRBJ1-6; D is undetermined. Trimming cost V 3 bases and J 0 bases, with 7 bases left between them. The CDR3 length is 15 residues. In germline, CDR1 is SGDLS, CDR2 YYNGEE. CDR3: CASSEMSSYNSPLHF. CDR3 sequence (DNA): TGTGCCAGCAGCGAGATGAGCTCCTATAATTCACCCCTCCACTTT.

The J gene is TRBJ2-5, the V gene TRBV4-1; 8 bases line up with TRBD2. The V and J ends lost 4 bases and 3 bases, in that order; junction bases with no gene match: 13. There are 17 residues in the CDR3. Germline lookup yields CDR1 MGHRA and CDR2 YSYEKL. In DNA form, the CDR3 reads TGCGCCAGCAGCCTACGGGCCCTGGCGGGAGGCGAAGAGACCCAGTACTTC. Its translation is CASSLRALAGGEETQYF.

This sequence joins TRBV28 and TRBJ2-1; 9 positions match TRBD2. V lost 2 bases to trimming and J lost 0 bases; unmatched junction nucleotides: 11. The CDR3 totals 19 residues. In germline, CDR1 is MDHEN, CDR2 SYDVKM. CDR3 sequence: CASSLPPSGAYSSYNEQFF. The DNA of the CDR3 is TGTGCCAGCAGTTTACCGCCTAGCGGGGCCTATAGCTCCTACAATGAGCAGTTCTTC.

V and J are TRBV10-2 and TRBJ1-3; D not certain. Looked up from germline, CDR1 is WSHSY and CDR2 is SAAADI. V dropped 3 bases and J dropped 3 bases, with 9 bases sitting between them. This CDR3 spans 14 amino acids. Here the CDR3 reads CASSEGSHGNTIYF. CDR3 nucleotides: TGCGCCAGCAGTGAAGGGAGTCATGGAAACACCATATATTTT.

The rearrangement uses TRBV6-1 and TRBJ2-2; 12 positions agree with TRBD2. Germline CDR1 is MNHNS and CDR2 is SASEGT. The V segment lost 4 bases and the J segment 5 bases; nucleotides outside the gene matches: 8. CDR3 length: 17 amino acids. This CDR3 reads CASSALTSGSYTGELFF. The CDR3 nucleotides read TGTGCCAGCAGTGCCCTGACTAGCGGGAGCTATACCGGGGAGCTGTTTTTT.

The V gene is TRBV5-1, the J gene TRBJ2-1; TRBD2 agrees at 10 bases. Per germline, CDR1 SGHRS and CDR2 YFSETQ. The CDR3 is 14 amino acids. J lost 10 bases, V lost 1 base, and 5 bases had no gene match. The CDR3 nucleotides read TGCGCCAGCAGCTTGCCGCTAGCGGGGGAAGAGCAGTTCTTC. It specifies CASSLPLAGEEQFF.

The V and J genes are TRBV6-5 and TRBJ2-7; a possible D gene is TRBD1 (5 bases). CDR3 length: 12 amino acids. Germline lookup yields CDR1 MNHEY and CDR2 SVGAGI. V shed 6 bases and J shed 7 bases, with 13 bases lying between them. CDR3 loop: CASRQGEWEQYV. The CDR3 DNA sequence: TGTGCCAGCAGGCAGGGTGAGTGGGAGCAGTACGTC.

The chain recombines TRBV29-1 with TRBJ1-2, with D possibly matching TRBD1 (5 bases). The germline V and J ends were trimmed by 0 bases and 4 bases, with 12 bases remaining between them. Per germline, CDR1 SQVTM and CDR2 ANQGSEA. The CDR3 loop spans 14 amino acids. The CDR3 sequence is CSVEEARVGYGYTF. The CDR3 region has the DNA TGCAGCGTTGAAGAGGCCAGGGTGGGCTATGGCTACACCTTC.

The CDR3 sequence is CASRQTGLVPEQFF. The CDR3 bases are TGTGCCAGCAGACAAACAGGACTAGTGCCTGAGCAGTTCTTC. The V gene is TRBV28, the J gene TRBJ2-1, with 7 positions matching TRBD2. J was trimmed by 9 bases and V by 6 bases; bases with no gene match: 11. The CDR3 has 14 amino acids. The V gene's germline CDR1 is MDHEN and CDR2 SYDVKM.

CDR3 in DNA: TGTGCCTGGAGTGTACGGACTAGCGGGATTTCCACCTACGAGCAGTACTTC. Translation gives CAWSVRTSGISTYEQYF. The V call is TRBV30, the J call TRBJ2-7, with 12 bases that match TRBD2. This CDR3 has 17 residues. Per germline, CDR1 GTSNPN and CDR2 SVGIG (reference sequence). With V trimmed by 0 bases and J by 2 bases, 8 bases remained unmatched.

The J gene is TRBJ2-7, the V gene TRBV28; TRBD2 agrees at 11 bases. The CDR3 sequence is 14 residues long. From germline, CDR1 is MDHEN and CDR2 SYDVKM. J gave up 4 bases and V 7 bases, and 6 bases lay outside the gene matches. The CDR3 loop is CASIPSGGHYEQYF. Here the CDR3 DNA reads TGTGCCAGCATCCCTAGCGGGGGGCATTACGAGCAGTACTTC.

There are a few counts of this clone. The rearrangement links TRBV27 to TRBJ2-1; TRBD2 might be the D (6 bases). The CDR3 has 14 amino acids. V gave up 6 bases and J gave up 7 bases, with 16 bases separating them. From germline, CDR1 is MNHEY and CDR2 SMNVEV (reference sequence). CDR3 in amino acids: CASRDGTGYNEQFF. DNA of the CDR3: TGTGCCAGCAGGGATGGGACTGGTTATAATGAGCAGTTCTTC.